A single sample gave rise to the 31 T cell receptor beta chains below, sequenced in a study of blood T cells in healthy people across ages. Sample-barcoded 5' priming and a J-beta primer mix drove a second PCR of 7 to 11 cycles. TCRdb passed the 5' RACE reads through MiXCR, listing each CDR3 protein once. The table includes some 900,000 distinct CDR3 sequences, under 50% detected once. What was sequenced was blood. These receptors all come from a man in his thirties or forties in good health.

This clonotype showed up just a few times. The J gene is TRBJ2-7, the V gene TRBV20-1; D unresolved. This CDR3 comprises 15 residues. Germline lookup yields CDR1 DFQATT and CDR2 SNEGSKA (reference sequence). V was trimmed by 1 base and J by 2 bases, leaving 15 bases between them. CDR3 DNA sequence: TGCAGTGCTAGAGTCCCCACTAACCCCACCTACGAGCAGTACTTC. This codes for CSARVPTNPTYEQYF.

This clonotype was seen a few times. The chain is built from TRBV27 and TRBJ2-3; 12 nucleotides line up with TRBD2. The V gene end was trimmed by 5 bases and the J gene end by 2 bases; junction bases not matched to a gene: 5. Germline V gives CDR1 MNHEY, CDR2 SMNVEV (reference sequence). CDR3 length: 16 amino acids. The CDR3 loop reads CASSRTSGDHTDTQYF. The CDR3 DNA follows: TGTGCCAGCAGTCGGACTAGCGGGGACCACACAGATACGCAGTATTTT.

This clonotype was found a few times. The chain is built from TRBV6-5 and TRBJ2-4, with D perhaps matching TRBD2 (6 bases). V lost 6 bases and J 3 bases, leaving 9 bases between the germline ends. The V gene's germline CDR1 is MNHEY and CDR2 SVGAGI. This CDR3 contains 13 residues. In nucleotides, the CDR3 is TGTGCCAGCAGACCGGGGGTCAAAAACATTCAGTACTTC. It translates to CASRPGVKNIQYF.

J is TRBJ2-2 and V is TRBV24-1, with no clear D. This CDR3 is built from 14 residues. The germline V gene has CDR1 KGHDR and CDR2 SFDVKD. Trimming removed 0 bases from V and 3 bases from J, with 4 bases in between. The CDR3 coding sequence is TGTGCCACCAGTGATTTGTACCACACCGGGGAGCTGTTTTTT. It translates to CATSDLYHTGELFF.

The CDR3 DNA sequence: TGTGCCATCAGTGAGACAGGGCGCTTAAATGGCTACACCTTC. It yields the protein CAISETGRLNGYTF. The rearrangement uses TRBV10-3 and TRBJ1-2; perhaps TRBD1 as D (6 bases). CDR1 and CDR2 from the germline V gene are ENHRY and SYGVKD. V was cut by 2 bases and J by 6 bases, with 13 bases left in between. This CDR3 is built from 14 residues.

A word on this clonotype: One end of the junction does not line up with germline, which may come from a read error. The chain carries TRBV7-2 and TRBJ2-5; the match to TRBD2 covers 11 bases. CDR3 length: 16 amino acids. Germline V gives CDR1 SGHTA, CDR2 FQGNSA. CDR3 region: CASSPNSGLAAETQYF. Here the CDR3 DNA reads TGTGCCAGCAGCCCGAACTCGGGACTAGCGGCGGAGACCCAATACTTC.

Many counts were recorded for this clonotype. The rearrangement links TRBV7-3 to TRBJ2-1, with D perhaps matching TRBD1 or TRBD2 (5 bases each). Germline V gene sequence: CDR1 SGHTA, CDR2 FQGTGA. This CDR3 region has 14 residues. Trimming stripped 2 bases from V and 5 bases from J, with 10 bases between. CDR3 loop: CASSLLGVNNEQFF. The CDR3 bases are TGTGCCAGCAGCTTATTGGGGGTTAACAATGAGCAGTTCTTC. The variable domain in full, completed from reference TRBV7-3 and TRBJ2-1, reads GAGVSQTPSNKVTEKGKYVELRCDPISGHTALYWYRQSLGQGPEFLIYFQGTGAADDSGLPNDRFFAVRPEGSVSTLKIQRTERGDSAVYLCASSLLGVNNEQFFGPGTRLTVL.

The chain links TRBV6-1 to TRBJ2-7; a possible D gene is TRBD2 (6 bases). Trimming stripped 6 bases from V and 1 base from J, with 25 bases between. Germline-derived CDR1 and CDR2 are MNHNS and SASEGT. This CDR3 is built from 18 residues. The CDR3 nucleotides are TGTGCCAGCAGCGCCGGGGAGGCCCGACGACCCTATTCCTACGAGCAGTACTTC. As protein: CASSAGEARRPYSYEQYF.

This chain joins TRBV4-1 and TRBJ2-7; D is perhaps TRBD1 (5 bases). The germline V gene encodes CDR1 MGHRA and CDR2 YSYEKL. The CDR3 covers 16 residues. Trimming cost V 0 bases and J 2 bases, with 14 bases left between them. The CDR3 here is CASSQDGALGTYEQYF. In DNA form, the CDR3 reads TGCGCCAGCAGCCAAGATGGGGCATTAGGGACCTACGAGCAGTACTTC.

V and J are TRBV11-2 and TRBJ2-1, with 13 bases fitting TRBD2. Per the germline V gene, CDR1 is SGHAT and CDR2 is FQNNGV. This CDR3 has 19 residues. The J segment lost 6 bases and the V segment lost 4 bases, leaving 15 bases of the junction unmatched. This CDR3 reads CASSCRTSGGPTYSNEQFF. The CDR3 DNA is TGTGCCAGCAGCTGCCGGACTAGCGGGGGCCCTACTTATTCCAATGAGCAGTTCTTC.

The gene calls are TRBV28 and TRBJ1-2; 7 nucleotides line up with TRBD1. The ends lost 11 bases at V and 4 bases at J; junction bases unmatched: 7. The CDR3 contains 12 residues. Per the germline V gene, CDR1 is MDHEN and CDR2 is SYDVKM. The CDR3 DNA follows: TGTGCCGCCAGGGACAGCGGCTATGGCTACACCTTC. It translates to CAARDSGYGYTF.

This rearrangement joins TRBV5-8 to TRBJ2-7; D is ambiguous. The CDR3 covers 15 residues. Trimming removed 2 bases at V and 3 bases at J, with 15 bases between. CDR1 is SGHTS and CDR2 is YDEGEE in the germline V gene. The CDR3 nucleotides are TGTGCCAGCAGCTTAGATGCGGCAGGAAACTACGAGCAGTACTTC. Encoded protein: CASSLDAAGNYEQYF.

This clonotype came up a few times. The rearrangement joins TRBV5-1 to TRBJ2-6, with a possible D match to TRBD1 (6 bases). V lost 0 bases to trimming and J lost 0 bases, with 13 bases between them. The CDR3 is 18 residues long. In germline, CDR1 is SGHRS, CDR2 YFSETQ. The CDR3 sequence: CASSLGTDTNSGANVLTF. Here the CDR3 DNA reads TGCGCCAGCAGCTTGGGGACAGATACGAACTCTGGGGCCAACGTCCTGACTTTC. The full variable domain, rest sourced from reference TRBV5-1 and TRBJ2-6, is KAGVTQTPRYLIKTRGQQVTLSCSPISGHRSVSWYQQTPGQGLQFLFEYFSETQRNKGNFPGRFSGRQFSNSRSEMNVSTLELGDSALYLCASSLGTDTNSGANVLTFGAGSRLTVL.

The CDR3 DNA follows: TGCGCCAGCAGCTTGGCCGCGAGGACCGGGCCTGGCTACACCTTC. It specifies CASSLAARTGPGYTF. V and J are TRBV5-1 and TRBJ1-2, with D unresolved. Trimming shortened V by 0 bases and J by 7 bases, and 16 bases separated the two germline ends. The germline gives CDR1 SGHRS, CDR2 YFSETQ. The CDR3 has 15 amino acids. Based on the CDR3 plus reference TRBV5-1 and TRBJ1-2, the full variable domain is KAGVTQTPRYLIKTRGQQVTLSCSPISGHRSVSWYQQTPGQGLQFLFEYFSETQRNKGNFPGRFSGRQFSNSRSEMNVSTLELGDSALYLCASSLAARTGPGYTFGSGTRLTVV.

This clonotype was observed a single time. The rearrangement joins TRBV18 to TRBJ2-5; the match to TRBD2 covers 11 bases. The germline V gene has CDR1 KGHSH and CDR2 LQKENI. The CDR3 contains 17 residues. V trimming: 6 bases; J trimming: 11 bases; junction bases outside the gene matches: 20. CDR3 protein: CASSPTSGVSSYNEQYF. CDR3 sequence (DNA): TGTGCCAGCTCGCCGACTAGCGGGGTGAGCTCCTACAATGAGCAGTACTTC.

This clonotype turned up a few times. The DNA of the CDR3 is TGTGCCAGCAGTCCGGATAGGGACAGGGGATTTAACACAGATACGCAGTATTTT. This codes for CASSPDRDRGFNTDTQYF. The genes are TRBV12-3 or TRBV12-4 and TRBJ2-3, with 10 nucleotides matching TRBD1. The CDR3 contains 18 residues. J gave up 2 bases and V 5 bases, and 13 bases lay outside the gene matches.

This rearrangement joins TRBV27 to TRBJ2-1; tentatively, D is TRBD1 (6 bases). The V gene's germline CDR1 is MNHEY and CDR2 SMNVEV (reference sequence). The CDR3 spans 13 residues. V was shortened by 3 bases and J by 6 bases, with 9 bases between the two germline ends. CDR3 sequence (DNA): TGTGCCAGCAGTTTCGGACAGACCAATGAGCAGTTCTTC. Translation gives CASSFGQTNEQFF.

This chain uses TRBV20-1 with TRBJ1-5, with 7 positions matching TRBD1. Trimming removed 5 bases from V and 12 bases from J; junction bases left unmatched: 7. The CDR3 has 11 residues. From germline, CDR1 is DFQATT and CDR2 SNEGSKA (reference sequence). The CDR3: CSADHGQVQHF. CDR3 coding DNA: TGCAGTGCTGACCACGGACAGGTCCAGCATTTT.

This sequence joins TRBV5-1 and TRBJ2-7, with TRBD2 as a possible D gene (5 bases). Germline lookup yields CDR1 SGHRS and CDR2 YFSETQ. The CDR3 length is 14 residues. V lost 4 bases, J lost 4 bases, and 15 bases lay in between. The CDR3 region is CASSPASWGYEQYF. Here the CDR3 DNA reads TGCGCCAGCAGCCCCGCTAGCTGGGGATACGAGCAGTACTTC.

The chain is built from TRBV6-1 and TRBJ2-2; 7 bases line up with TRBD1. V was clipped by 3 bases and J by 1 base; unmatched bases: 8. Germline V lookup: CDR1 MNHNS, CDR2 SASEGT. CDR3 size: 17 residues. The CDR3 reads CASSDPGRTGNTGELFF. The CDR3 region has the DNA TGTGCCAGCAGTGATCCCGGTCGGACAGGGAACACCGGGGAGCTGTTTTTT.

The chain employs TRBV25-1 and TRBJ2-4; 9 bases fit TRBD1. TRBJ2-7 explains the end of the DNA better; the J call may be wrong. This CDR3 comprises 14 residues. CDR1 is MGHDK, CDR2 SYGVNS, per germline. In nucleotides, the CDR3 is TGTGCCAGCAGGGAGGACAGGGGAGTTAACGAGCAGTACTTC. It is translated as CASREDRGVNEQYF.

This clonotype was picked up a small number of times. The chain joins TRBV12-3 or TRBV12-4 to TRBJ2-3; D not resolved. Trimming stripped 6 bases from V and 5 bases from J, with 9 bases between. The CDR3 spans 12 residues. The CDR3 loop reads CASRLRKDTQYF. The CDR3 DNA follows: TGTGCCAGCAGATTGAGGAAAGATACGCAGTATTTT.

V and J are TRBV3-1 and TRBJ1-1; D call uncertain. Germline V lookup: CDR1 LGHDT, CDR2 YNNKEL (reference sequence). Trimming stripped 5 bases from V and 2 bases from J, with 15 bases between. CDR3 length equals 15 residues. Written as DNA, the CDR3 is TGTGCCAGCAGCTCAGTGGCAGAACTAAACACTGAAGCTTTCTTT. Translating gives CASSSVAELNTEAFF.

As DNA, the CDR3 is TGTGCCTCCAACGGGGGGCCGGATGAGCAGTTCTTC. It specifies CASNGGPDEQFF. V gene TRBV10-3 combines with J gene TRBJ2-1; D may be TRBD2 (7 bases). The CDR3 is made up of 12 amino acids. V lost 11 bases, J lost 8 bases, and 16 bases lay in between. Germline V CDR1 and CDR2: ENHRY, SYGVKD.

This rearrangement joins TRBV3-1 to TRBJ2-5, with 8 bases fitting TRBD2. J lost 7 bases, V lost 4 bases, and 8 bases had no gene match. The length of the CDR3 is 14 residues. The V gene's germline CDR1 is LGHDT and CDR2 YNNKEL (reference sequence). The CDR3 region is CASSPLKAGGTQYF. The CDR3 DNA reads TGTGCCAGCAGCCCGCTGAAGGCGGGAGGGACCCAGTACTTC.

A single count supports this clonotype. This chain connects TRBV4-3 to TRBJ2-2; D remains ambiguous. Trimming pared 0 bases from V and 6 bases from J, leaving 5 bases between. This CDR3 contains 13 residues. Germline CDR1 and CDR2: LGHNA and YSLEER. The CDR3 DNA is TGCGCCAGCAGCCAAGAGTACCCCGGGGAGCTGTTTTTT. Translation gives CASSQEYPGELFF.

CDR3 region: CASRTERGRVLGEQYF. DNA of the CDR3: TGTGCCAGCAGGACAGAAAGGGGGCGCGTTTTGGGCGAGCAGTACTTC. This chain uses TRBV6-5 with TRBJ2-7; 7 nucleotides agree with TRBD1. Looked up from germline, CDR1 is MNHEY and CDR2 is SVGAGI. With V trimmed by 6 bases and J by 6 bases, 17 bases remained unmatched. CDR3 length equals 16 residues.

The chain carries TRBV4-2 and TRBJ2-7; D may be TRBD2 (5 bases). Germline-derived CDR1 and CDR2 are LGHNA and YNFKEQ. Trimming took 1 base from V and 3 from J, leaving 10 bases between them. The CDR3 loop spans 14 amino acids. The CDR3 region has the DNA TGTGCCAGCAGCCAAGGGACTCAACTCTACGAGCAGTACTTC. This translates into CASSQGTQLYEQYF.

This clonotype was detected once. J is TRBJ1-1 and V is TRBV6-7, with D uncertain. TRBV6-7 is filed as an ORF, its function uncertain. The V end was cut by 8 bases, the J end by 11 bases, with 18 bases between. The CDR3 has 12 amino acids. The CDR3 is CASSNPETRAFF. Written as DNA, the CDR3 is TGTGCCAGCTCAAATCCAGAGACAAGGGCTTTCTTT.

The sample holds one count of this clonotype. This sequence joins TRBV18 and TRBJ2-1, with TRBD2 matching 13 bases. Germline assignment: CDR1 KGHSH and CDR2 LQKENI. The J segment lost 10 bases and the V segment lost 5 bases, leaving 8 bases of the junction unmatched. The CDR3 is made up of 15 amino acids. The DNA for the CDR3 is TGTGCCAGCTCAACCGGGACTAGCGGGGTAGGGGAGCAGTTCTTC. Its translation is CASSTGTSGVGEQFF. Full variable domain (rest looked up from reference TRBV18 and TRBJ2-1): NAGVMQNPRHLVRRRGQEARLRCSPMKGHSHVYWYRQLPEEGLKFMVYLQKENIIDESGMPKERFSAEFPKEGPSILRIQQVVRGDSAAYFCASSTGTSGVGEQFFGPGTRLTVL.

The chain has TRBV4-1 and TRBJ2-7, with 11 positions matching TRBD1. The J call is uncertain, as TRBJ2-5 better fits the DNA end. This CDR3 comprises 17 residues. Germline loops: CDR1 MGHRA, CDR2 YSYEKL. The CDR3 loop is CASSQEWGGTGGETQYF. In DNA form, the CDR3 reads TGCGCCAGCAGCCAAGAGTGGGGTGGGACAGGGGGTGAGACCCAGTACTTC.